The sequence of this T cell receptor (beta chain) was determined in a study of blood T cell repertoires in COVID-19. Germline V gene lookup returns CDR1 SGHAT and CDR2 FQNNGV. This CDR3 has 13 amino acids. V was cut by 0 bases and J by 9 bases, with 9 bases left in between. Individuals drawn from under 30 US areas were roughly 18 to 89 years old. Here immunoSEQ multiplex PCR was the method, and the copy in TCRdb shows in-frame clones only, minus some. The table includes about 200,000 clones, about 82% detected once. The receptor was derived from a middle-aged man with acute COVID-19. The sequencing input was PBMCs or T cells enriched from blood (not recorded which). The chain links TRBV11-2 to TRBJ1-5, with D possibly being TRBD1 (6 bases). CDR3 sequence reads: CASSLDWGRPQHF. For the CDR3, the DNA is TGTGCCAGCAGCTTAGATTGGGGGCGGCCCCAGCATTTT. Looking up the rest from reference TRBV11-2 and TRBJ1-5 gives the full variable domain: EAGVAQSPRYKIIEKRQSVAFWCNPISGHATLYWYQQILGQGPKLLIQFQNNGVVDDSQLPKDRFSAERLKGVDSTLKIQPAKLEDSAVYLCASSLDWGRPQHFGDGTRLSIL.